A selection of T cell receptor beta chains follows, all from one sample in a study of vaccination and CD4 T cells after COVID-19. Antigen specificity for these receptors is unknown. TCRdb redid the calling of the PCR reads with MiXCR, one entry per CDR3 protein. The sample shows 7,700 or so distinct CDR3 sequences, 20% to 25% of them seen only once. The sample consisted of CD4+ T cells from blood, cultured in vitro, taken after SARS-CoV-2 vaccination. These receptors all stem from a human donor who had recovered from COVID-19. Both conserved end residues are part of each CDR3. The order of the fields is D gene, V gene, clone size, J gene, CDR3 protein, CDR3 DNA. The D gene is left open where the match is weak. The listing skips clone size in some rows; elsewhere it reads once, few, many or a size class.

>-|TRBV18|-|TRBJ1-6
CASSPPSSGNSPLHF
TGTGCCAGCTCACCACCCTCCAGCGGGAATTCACCCCTCCACTTT
>TRBD1|TRBV6-5|medium-sized|TRBJ1-6
CASSYGTGATTPLHF
TGTGCCAGCAGTTACGGGACAGGGGCGACCACACCCCTCCACTTT
>TRBD2|TRBV20-1|few|TRBJ2-1
CSAISGGQYNEQFF
TGCAGTGCGATTAGCGGGGGCCAATACAATGAGCAGTTCTTC
>-|TRBV5-4|-|TRBJ2-7
CASSLYNRVAYEQYF
TGTGCCAGCAGCTTGTATAACAGGGTGGCGTACGAGCAGTACTTC
>-|TRBV20-1|medium-sized|TRBJ1-5
CSARDFRLGDQPQHF
TGCAGTGCTAGAGATTTCAGGCTTGGCGATCAGCCCCAGCATTTT
>-|TRBV20-1|-|TRBJ1-1
CSARDGYPNTEAFF
TGCAGTGCTAGAGATGGGTACCCGAACACTGAAGCTTTCTTT
>-|TRBV7-9|-|TRBJ1-3
CASSVQLQGNTIYF
TGTGCCAGCAGCGTACAGCTACAGGGAAACACCATATATTTT
>-|TRBV7-9|-|TRBJ1-1
CASSSQSWNTEAFF
TGTGCCAGCAGCTCACAGAGCTGGAACACTGAAGCTTTCTTT
>TRBD2|TRBV28|few|TRBJ2-7
CASSLILAGGGEQYF
TGTGCCAGCAGTTTAATTCTAGCGGGGGGCGGGGAGCAGTACTTC
>-|TRBV7-7|-|TRBJ1-3
CASSLGNSPGNTIYF
TGTGCCAGCAGCTTAGGGAACAGCCCTGGAAACACCATATATTTT
>-|TRBV10-1|medium-sized|TRBJ2-5
CASSDAGRGETQYF
TGCGCCAGCAGTGATGCGGGCAGGGGAGAGACCCAGTACTTC
>-|TRBV10-1|medium-sized|TRBJ2-5
CASSESSQGQETQYF
TGCGCCAGCAGTGAGTCGAGTCAGGGTCAAGAGACCCAGTACTTC
>-|TRBV7-2|medium-sized|TRBJ2-7
CASTFGGQYYEQYF
TGTGCCAGCACCTTTGGAGGACAGTACTACGAGCAGTACTTC
>TRBD1|TRBV20-1|medium-sized|TRBJ1-2
CSALRGPLYTF
TGCAGTGCGCTGAGGGGGCCACTCTACACCTTC
>-|TRBV28|medium-sized|TRBJ1-5
CASSSGALQNQPQHF
TGTGCCAGCAGCTCAGGGGCTCTGCAGAATCAGCCCCAGCATTTT
>TRBD1|TRBV7-9|medium-sized|TRBJ1-2
CASSLARDRGRDGYTF
TGTGCCAGCAGCTTAGCCCGGGACAGGGGGCGGGATGGCTACACCTTC
>-|TRBV5-8|few|TRBJ2-5
CASSLAGAKETQYF
TGTGCCAGCAGCTTGGCGGGAGCTAAAGAGACCCAGTACTTC
>-|TRBV6-2/TRBV6-3|few|TRBJ2-7
CASSYLQRSSREQYF
TGTGCCAGCAGTTACCTCCAGCGGAGCTCTAGAGAGCAGTACTTC
>TRBD2|TRBV15|medium-sized|TRBJ2-7
CATSRDRLASTYEQYF
TGTGCCACCAGCAGAGACCGACTAGCGTCTACCTACGAGCAGTACTTC
>-|TRBV28|-|TRBJ1-1
CASSPLGTEAFF
TGTGCCAGCAGTCCTCTCGGTACTGAAGCTTTCTTT
>TRBD2|TRBV6-1|medium-sized|TRBJ2-7
CASSVGTRRQYF
TGTGCCAGCAGTGTCGGGACTAGACGGCAGTACTTC
>-|TRBV9|-|TRBJ2-3
CASSTLGGTDTQYF
TGTGCCAGCAGCACATTAGGGGGCACAGATACGCAGTATTTT
>-|TRBV29-1|-|TRBJ2-7
CSVERGINYEQYF
TGCAGCGTTGAACGGGGAATTAACTACGAGCAGTACTTC
>-|TRBV10-1|medium-sized|TRBJ1-2
CASSAGQGYTF
TGCGCCAGCAGTGCCGGACAAGGCTACACCTTC
>-|TRBV7-2|medium-sized|TRBJ1-1
CASSFDMNTEAFF
TGTGCCAGCAGCTTCGATATGAACACTGAAGCTTTCTTT
>-|TRBV14|-|TRBJ1-1
CASSQGQAGTEAFF
TGTGCCAGCAGCCAAGGACAGGCGGGAACTGAAGCTTTCTTT
>-|TRBV20-1|few|TRBJ1-5
CSARITGPGNQPQHF
TGCAGTGCTAGGATAACAGGGCCGGGCAATCAGCCCCAGCATTTT
>-|TRBV29-1|-|TRBJ1-2
CSASRGENYGYTF
TGCAGCGCCTCTCGGGGCGAGAACTATGGCTACACCTTC
>-|TRBV20-1|-|TRBJ2-2
CSAPRVADRTGELFF
TGCAGTGCCCCCCGGGTGGCAGACAGGACCGGGGAGCTGTTTTTT
>TRBD2|TRBV6-5|medium-sized|TRBJ2-5
CASSYRGGFQETQYF
TGTGCCAGCAGTTACCGCGGGGGGTTCCAAGAGACCCAGTACTTC
>-|TRBV4-2|few|TRBJ2-7
CASSQDRAYEQYF
TGTGCCAGCAGCCAAGATCGAGCCTACGAGCAGTACTTC
>-|TRBV28|-|TRBJ2-7
CASSPYPGSEQYF
TGTGCCAGCAGTCCATATCCAGGGAGCGAGCAGTACTTC
>TRBD2|TRBV20-1|once|TRBJ2-3
CSASPAGGGGGTDTQYF
TGCAGTGCTTCTCCCGCGGGAGGAGGGGGTGGCACAGATACGCAGTATTTT
>TRBD1|TRBV7-9|medium-sized|TRBJ2-7
CASSLRDRGIYEQYF
TGTGCCAGCAGCTTGCGAGACAGGGGGATTTACGAGCAGTACTTC
>-|TRBV20-1|-|TRBJ1-1
CSARIRGMRTEAFF
TGCAGTGCTAGAATCCGGGGGATGAGGACTGAAGCTTTCTTT
>-|TRBV6-4|once|TRBJ1-1
CASRPSSGRDTEAFF
TGTGCCAGCAGACCCAGTTCGGGGAGGGACACTGAAGCTTTCTTT
>TRBD2|TRBV18|few|TRBJ2-5
CASSLTSGGDETQYF
TGTGCCAGCTCACTGACTAGCGGGGGTGATGAGACCCAGTACTTC
>-|TRBV7-6|medium-sized|TRBJ2-5
CASSNEETQYF
TGTGCCAGCAGCAACGAAGAGACCCAGTACTTC
>-|TRBV19|-|TRBJ2-7
CASSISSTTYEQYF
TGTGCCAGTAGTATCTCGAGTACCACCTACGAGCAGTACTTC
>-|TRBV10-3|once|TRBJ1-1
CAIKLDRNTEAFF
TGTGCCATCAAATTGGACAGGAACACTGAAGCTTTCTTT
>-|TRBV7-9|medium-sized|TRBJ2-5
CASSSHGGQETQYF
TGTGCCAGCAGCTCTCATGGGGGGCAAGAGACCCAGTACTTC
>-|TRBV6-1|-|TRBJ2-2
CASSEYRGGGELFF
TGTGCCAGCAGTGAATACAGGGGAGGCGGGGAGCTGTTTTTT
>-|TRBV28|few|TRBJ2-7
CASSPRDKSYEQYF
TGTGCCAGCAGCCCTCGGGACAAATCCTACGAGCAGTACTTC
>-|TRBV19|few|TRBJ2-3
CASSLGEGGDTQYF
TGTGCCAGTAGTTTAGGTGAGGGTGGAGATACGCAGTATTTT
>TRBD2|TRBV5-4|-|TRBJ2-5
CASSLPLAGEKETQYF
TGTGCCAGCAGCTTACCACTAGCGGGAGAAAAAGAGACCCAGTACTTC
>-|TRBV10-2|few|TRBJ2-7
CASRGRPYEQYF
TGCGCCAGCCGGGGGAGGCCCTACGAGCAGTACTTC